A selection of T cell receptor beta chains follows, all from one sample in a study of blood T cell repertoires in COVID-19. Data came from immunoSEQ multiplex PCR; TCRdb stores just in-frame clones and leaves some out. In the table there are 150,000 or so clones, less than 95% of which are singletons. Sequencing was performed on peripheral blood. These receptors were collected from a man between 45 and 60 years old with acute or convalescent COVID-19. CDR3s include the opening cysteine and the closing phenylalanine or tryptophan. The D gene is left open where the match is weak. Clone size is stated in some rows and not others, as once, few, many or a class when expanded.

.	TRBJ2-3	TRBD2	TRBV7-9	TGTGCCAGCAGCTCGGGGACTAGCGGGACGTCAGATACGCAGTATTTT	CASSSGTSGTSDTQYF
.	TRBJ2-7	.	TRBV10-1	TGCGCCAGCAGCCAGGGGCCGGACGAGCAGTACTTC	CASSQGPDEQYF
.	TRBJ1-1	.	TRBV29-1	TGCAGCGTTGAACGGGCAGGGGCGAACACTGAAGCTTTCTTT	CSVERAGANTEAFF
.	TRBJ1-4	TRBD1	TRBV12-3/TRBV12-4	TGTGCCAGCAGCCAGGGACAGCCGAAACTGTTTTTT	CASSQGQPKLFF
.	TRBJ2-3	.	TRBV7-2	TGTGCCAGCAGCCCCTTTTTGGATACGCAGTATTTT	CASSPFLDTQYF
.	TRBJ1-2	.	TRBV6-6	TGTGCCAGCAGTTGGAGGGACGGAACCTATGGCTACACCTTC	CASSWRDGTYGYTF
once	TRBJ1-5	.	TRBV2	TGTGCCAGCAGTGATTTTCTGGGGACAAGACGGGCGGATCAGCCCCAGCATTTT	CASSDFLGTRRADQPQHF
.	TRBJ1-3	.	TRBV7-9	TGTGCCAGCAGCTTAGTAGGCGGCCTAGGAAACACCATATATTTT	CASSLVGGLGNTIYF
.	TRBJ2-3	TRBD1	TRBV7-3	TGTGCCAGCAGCTTATTGGGACAGGGGGGAGATACGCAGTATTTT	CASSLLGQGGDTQYF
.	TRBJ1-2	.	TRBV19	TGTGCCAGTAGTCCTTCCGCGGGGGCGAACTATGGCTACACCTTC	CASSPSAGANYGYTF
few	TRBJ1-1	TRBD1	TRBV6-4	TGTGCCAGCAGTGCTCAGGGGGATACTGAAGCTTTCTTT	CASSAQGDTEAFF
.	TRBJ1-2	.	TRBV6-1	TGTGCCAGCAGTGAAGCTGTCAGTGCTTACTATGGCTACACCTTC	CASSEAVSAYYGYTF
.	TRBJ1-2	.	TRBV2	TGTGCCAGCAGCGCGGGCCCTCCTAACTATGGCTACACCTTC	CASSAGPPNYGYTF
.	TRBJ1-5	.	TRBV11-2	TGTGCTGGCAGGGTTCATGGGCAGCCCCAGCATTTT	CAGRVHGQPQHF
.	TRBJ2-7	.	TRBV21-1	TGTGCCAGCAGCAAAGGTCCCGTTTGGGTCAGGGGAAAGAGCGAGCAGTACTTC	CASSKGPVWVRGKSEQYF
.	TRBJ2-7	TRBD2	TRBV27	TGTGCCAGCAGTGCCAAGGACTTTGGGACTAGCCCCTACGAGCAGTACTTC	CASSAKDFGTSPYEQYF
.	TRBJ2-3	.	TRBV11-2	TGTGCCAGCAGCTTAAACTGGGACTTAAGCATCCTTCAAGATACGCAGTATTTT	CASSLNWDLSILQDTQYF
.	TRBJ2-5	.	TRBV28	TGTGCCAGCAGGACTAGGGGAGTAGAGACCCAGTACTTC	CASRTRGVETQYF
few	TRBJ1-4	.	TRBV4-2	TGTGCCAGCAGCCAAGCCTTGAGCTGGCAGGATGGGGAAAAACTGTTTTTT	CASSQALSWQDGEKLFF
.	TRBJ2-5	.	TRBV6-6	TGTGCCAGCAGTTATGACCTAGCTGCCGGGACCCAGTACTTC	CASSYDLAAGTQYF
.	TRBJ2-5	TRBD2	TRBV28	TGTGCCAGCAGTTTTCTGGGGACTAGCGGGGAAGAGACCCAGTACTTC	CASSFLGTSGEETQYF
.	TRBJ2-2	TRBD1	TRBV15	TGTGCCACCAGCAGATGGGACAGGGTTCTTTCAACCGGGGAGCTGTTTTTT	CATSRWDRVLSTGELFF
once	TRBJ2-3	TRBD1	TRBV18	TGTGCCAGCTCACCAGGACAGGAGGGCACAGATACGCAGTATTTT	CASSPGQEGTDTQYF
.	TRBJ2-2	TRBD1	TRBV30	TGTGCCTGGAGTGTCGGGACAGGGCTCCGCGGGGTCGGCACCGGGGAGCTGTTTTTT	CAWSVGTGLRGVGTGELFF
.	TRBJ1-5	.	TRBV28	TGTGCCAGCAGGCTCGGAGGACCCCAGCATTTT	CASRLGGPQHF
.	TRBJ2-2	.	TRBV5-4	TGTGCCAGCAGCGCCGGGGGTTCGGGCACCGGGGAGCTGTTTTTT	CASSAGGSGTGELFF
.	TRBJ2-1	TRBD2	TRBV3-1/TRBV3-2	TGTGCCAGCAGCCGAAGACTAGCGGGGGACCACAATGAGCAGTTCTTC	CASSRRLAGDHNEQFF
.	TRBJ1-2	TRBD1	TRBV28	TGTGCCAGCAGTGGCTTGGACAGGAAGGGGTATGGCTACACCTTC	CASSGLDRKGYGYTF
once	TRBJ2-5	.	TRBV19	TGTGCCAGTAGTTTAAGGGGTGAGACCCAGTACTTC	CASSLRGETQYF
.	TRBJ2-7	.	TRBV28	TGTGCCAGCGGTCTCCAGGGCGCGTTGGGCGAGCAGTACTTC	CASGLQGALGEQYF
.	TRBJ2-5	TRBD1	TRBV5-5	TGTGCCAGCAGCACCCTGACAGGGCAGGGGGAGACCCAGTACTTC	CASSTLTGQGETQYF
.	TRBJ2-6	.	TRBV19	TGTGCCAGTAGTAGCAAGGGCTCAGGGAGGTTCTCTGGGGCCAACGTCCTGACTTTC	CASSSKGSGRFSGANVLTF
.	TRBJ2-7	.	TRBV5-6	TGTGCCAGCAGCTTTCAACGACAGAGCGAGCAGTACTTC	CASSFQRQSEQYF
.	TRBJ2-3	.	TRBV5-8	TGTGCCAGCAGCCCTTTACGGGTAACAGATACGCAGTATTTT	CASSPLRVTDTQYF
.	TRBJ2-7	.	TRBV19	TGTGCCAGTAGCTCCAGACAGAGCTTCGAGCAGTACTTC	CASSSRQSFEQYF
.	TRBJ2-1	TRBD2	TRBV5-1	TGCGCCAGCAGCTTGTCGGGACTAGAGGGGTTCGATGAGCAGTTCTTC	CASSLSGLEGFDEQFF
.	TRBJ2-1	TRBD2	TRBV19	TGTGCCAGTAGTATAGGGGTAGCGGGAGTGAGAAATGAGCAGTTCTTC	CASSIGVAGVRNEQFF
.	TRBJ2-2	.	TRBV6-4	TGTGCCAGCAGTCCAGGATACGGGGAGCTGTTTTTT	CASSPGYGELFF
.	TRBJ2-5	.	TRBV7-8	TGTGCCAGCAGCTTAGTGGCAGTAAGAGAGACCCAGTACTTC	CASSLVAVRETQYF
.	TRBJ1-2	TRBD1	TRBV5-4	TGTGCCAGCAGCCCACAGGGGGCTAGGGACTATGGCTACACCTTC	CASSPQGARDYGYTF
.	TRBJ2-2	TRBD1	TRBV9	TGTGCCAGCAGCCCGGGACAGGTCAACACCGGGGAGCTGTTTTTT	CASSPGQVNTGELFF
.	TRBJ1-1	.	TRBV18	TGTGCCAGCTCGTTGCGGGGGACTGAAGCTTTCTTT	CASSLRGTEAFF
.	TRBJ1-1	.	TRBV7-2	TGTGCCAGCAGCTTATTTCAGAACACTGAAGCTTTCTTT	CASSLFQNTEAFF
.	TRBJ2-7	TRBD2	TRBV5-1	TGCGCCAGCAGCTTTGCTAGCGGCAACTACGAGCAGTACTTC	CASSFASGNYEQYF
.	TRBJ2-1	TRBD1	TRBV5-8	TGTGCCAGCAGCTTTGGCGGACAGGGGGCCTTAGGTGAGCAGTTCTTC	CASSFGGQGALGEQFF
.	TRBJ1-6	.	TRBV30	TGTGCCTGGAGTGGCGGCAGCTCCTATAATTCACCCCTCCACTTT	CAWSGGSSYNSPLHF
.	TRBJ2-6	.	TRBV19	TGTGCCAGTTCCCAGTCTGGGGCCAACGTCCTGACTTTC	CASSQSGANVLTF
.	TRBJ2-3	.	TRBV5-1	TGCGCCAGCAGCGGGGGACATAACACAGATACGCAGTATTTT	CASSGGHNTDTQYF
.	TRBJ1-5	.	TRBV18	TGTGCCAGCTCACAGTCGGGGTACAGCAATCAGCCCCAGCATTTT	CASSQSGYSNQPQHF
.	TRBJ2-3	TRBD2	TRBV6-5	TGTGCCAGCATGACGGGAGGGCCCCCAGATACGCAGTATTTT	CASMTGGPPDTQYF
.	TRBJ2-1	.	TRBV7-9	TGTGCCAGCAGCTTAGGCTCGCGCCCTTACAATGAGCAGTTCTTC	CASSLGSRPYNEQFF
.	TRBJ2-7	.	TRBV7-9	TGTGCCAGCGGAGGAGGGGCCTACGAGCAGTACTTC	CASGGGAYEQYF
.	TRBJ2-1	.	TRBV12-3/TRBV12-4	TGTGCCAGCAGTTTAATGAGGCATGAGCAGTTCTTC	CASSLMRHEQFF
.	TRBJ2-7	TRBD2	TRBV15	TGTGCCACCAGCAGATCCCTAGCGGGAAGCGACGAGCAGTACTTC	CATSRSLAGSDEQYF
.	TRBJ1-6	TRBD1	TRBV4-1	TGCGCCAGCAGTTCCAGACAGGGGGTAGACAATTCACCCCTCCACTTT	CASSSRQGVDNSPLHF